This T cell receptor (beta chain) came from a study of blood T cell repertoires in COVID-19. Turning to the study itself: The analysed material was cDNA or gDNA that came from T cells, B-cell-depleted T cells, or PBMCs.

Assay used: immunoSEQ multiplex PCR; TCRdb lists only in-frame clones, some missing. The sample holds 200,000 to 300,000 clones, more than 75% seen once. The V gene's germline CDR1 is GTSNPN and CDR2 SVGIG (reference sequence). CDR3 length: 13 amino acids. V lost 1 base to trimming and J lost 9 bases, with 13 bases between them. V is TRBV30 and J is TRBJ1-5; weak D call: TRBD1 (6 bases). This TCR derives from a woman between 35 and 50 years old who had recovered from COVID-19. The sample comprised peripheral blood. The CDR3 spells CAWSGGGPSPQHF. The CDR3 nucleotides are TGTGCCTGGAGTGGCGGGGGGCCATCGCCCCAGCATTTT.